This T cell receptor (beta chain) appears in the sequencing data of a study of siplizumab effects on memory and regulatory T cells. The study, taken as a whole, reports: On average, about 70% of mappable alloreactive CD4+ clones were Treg-derived under siplizumab, against 25% to 30% in controls. Alloreactive sequences traceable to unstimulated CD4+ memory cells were significantly reduced by siplizumab. A small minority of alloreactive clones were mapped to unstimulated subsets.

A note on this clone: The antigen is undetermined.

CDR3 size: 14 residues. Looked up from germline, CDR1 is SNHLY and CDR2 is FYNNEI. Trimming took 6 bases from V and 6 from J; bases not matched to a gene: 9. Generated by immunoSEQ multiplex PCR, the TCRdb table keeps only in-frame clones and is missing some. The sample has around 110,000 clones, about 94% seen once. This chain joins TRBV2 and TRBJ2-7; 9 bases align to TRBD1. The sequenced material came from non-Treg CD4+ T cells sorted from blood. The source is a human donor in good health. The CDR3 sequence: CASSPDRGISEQYF. The CDR3 bases are TGTGCCAGCAGCCCCGACAGGGGGATCTCCGAGCAGTACTTC. Filled out from reference TRBV2 and TRBJ2-7, the complete variable domain reads EPEVTQTPSHQVTQMGQEVILRCVPISNHLYFYWYRQILGQKVEFLVSFYNNEISEKSEIFDDQFSVERPDGSNFTLKIRSTKLEDSAMYFCASSPDRGISEQYFGPGTRLTVT.